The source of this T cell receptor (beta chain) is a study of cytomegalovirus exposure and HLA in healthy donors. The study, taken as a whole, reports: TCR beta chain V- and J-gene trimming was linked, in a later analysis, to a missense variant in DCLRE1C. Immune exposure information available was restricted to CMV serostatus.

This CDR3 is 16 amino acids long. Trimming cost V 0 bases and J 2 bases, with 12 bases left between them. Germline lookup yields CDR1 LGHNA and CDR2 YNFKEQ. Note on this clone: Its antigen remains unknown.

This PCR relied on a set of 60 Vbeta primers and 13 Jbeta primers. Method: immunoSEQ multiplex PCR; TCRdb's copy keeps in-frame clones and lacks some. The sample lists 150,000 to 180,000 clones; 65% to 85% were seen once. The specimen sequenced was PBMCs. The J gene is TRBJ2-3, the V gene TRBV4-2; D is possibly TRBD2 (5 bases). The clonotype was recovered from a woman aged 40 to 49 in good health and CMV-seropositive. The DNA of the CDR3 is TGTGCCAGCAGCCAAGAGTGGTTTAGCGCCACAGATACGCAGTATTTT. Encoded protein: CASSQEWFSATDTQYF.